A selection of T cell receptor beta chains follows, all from one sample in a study of neurological immune-mediated disorders. TCRdb analysed the 5' RACE reads with MiXCR anew, one entry per CDR3 protein. This repertoire shows more than 30,000 distinct CDR3 sequences, more than 10% found once; its top ten account for 5% to 6.5%. What was sequenced was CD4+ T cells from blood. These receptors were obtained from a female donor with HTLV-1-associated myelopathy (HAM/TSP). Both conserved end residues are part of each CDR3.

cdr3_length | j_call | v_call | cdr3_aa
15 | TRBJ2-2 | TRBV5-1 | CASSLAIGDTGELFF
13 | TRBJ1-5 | TRBV29-1 | CSVASSVGQPQHF
16 | TRBJ2-2 | TRBV5-1 | CASSYLTGSNTGELFF
14 | TRBJ2-5 | TRBV7-2 | CASLQTSGQETQYF
18 | TRBJ2-7 | TRBV6-7 | CASSYSTYCATNSYEQYF
12 | TRBJ2-5 | TRBV2 | CASGHLQETQYF
16 | TRBJ2-3 | TRBV10-3 | CAISAYTGLRTDTQYF
15 | TRBJ2-2 | TRBV20-1 | CSARDGIQGHGELFF
17 | TRBJ1-5 | TRBV7-8 | CASSLSNRGAGNQPQHF
16 | TRBJ2-1 | TRBV20-1 | CSACTIQGRDLNEQFF
17 | TRBJ1-4 | TRBV5-1 | CASSRTGGRGVVEKLFF
16 | TRBJ2-5 | TRBV7-2 | CASSLSSGGVAETQYF
12 | TRBJ1-1 | TRBV20-1 | CSAPQGGREAFF
13 | TRBJ2-5 | TRBV6-5 | CASSYSNGGAQYF
15 | TRBJ2-5 | TRBV7-6 | CASSTEPGRQETQYF
13 | TRBJ2-5 | TRBV20-1 | CSATGLAEETQYF
14 | TRBJ2-7 | TRBV7-2 | CASSNRDHSYEQYF
18 | TRBJ2-3 | TRBV20-1 | CSARDVKQGRGGTDTQYF
15 | TRBJ2-3 | TRBV20-1 | CSARASGGSADTQYF
14 | TRBJ1-1 | TRBV5-1 | CASSSGWPNTEAFF
13 | TRBJ2-5 | TRBV10-3 | CAISDSIEGTQYF
13 | TRBJ1-4 | TRBV2 | CASSGTKREKLFF
15 | TRBJ1-2 | TRBV5-1 | CASSPLPQEFRGYTF
16 | TRBJ2-3 | TRBV20-1 | CSARDWERGSTDTQYF
16 | TRBJ2-1 | TRBV24-1 | CATSDPGLGGYNEQFF
19 | TRBJ2-6 | TRBV5-1 | CASSFRQGGYSAGANVLTF
14 | TRBJ2-7 | TRBV5-1 | CASSESGGAYEQYF
15 | TRBJ2-7 | TRBV5-1 | CASSSRDRGTYEQYF
16 | TRBJ2-2 | TRBV7-8 | CASSPGLAGGVEELFF
16 | TRBJ1-5 | TRBV20-1 | CSARAAGRLGNQPQHF
13 | TRBJ2-7 | TRBV7-2 | CASSLPHIYEQYF
13 | TRBJ2-7 | TRBV12-3/TRBV12-4 | CASSFIGFYEQYF
13 | TRBJ2-4 | TRBV7-2 | CASSQTLVNIQYF
18 | TRBJ2-5 | TRBV25-1 | CASSEFTSGRFSGETQYF
15 | TRBJ2-7 | TRBV5-4 | CASSASFAGSYEQYF
16 | TRBJ1-4 | TRBV5-1 | CASSLLQGATNEKLFF
17 | TRBJ1-1 | TRBV6-5 | CASSYSDRQVLRTEAFF
16 | TRBJ2-3 | TRBV5-1 | CASSLGHRGDSDTQYF
17 | TRBJ2-6 | TRBV19 | CASTFQTGSPGANVLTF
15 | TRBJ2-5 | TRBV7-9 | CASSLALAGQETQYF
16 | TRBJ1-6 | TRBV5-1 | CASSPGIKPYNSPLHF
11 | TRBJ2-7 | TRBV20-1 | CSAFSVSEQYF
14 | TRBJ2-3 | TRBV3-1 | CASRDQGGADTQYF
16 | TRBJ2-3 | TRBV20-1 | CSASKGALSSTDTQYF
14 | TRBJ2-1 | TRBV27 | CASSFRVSVNEQFF
12 | TRBJ2-1 | TRBV7-9 | CASSPRYNEQFF
17 | TRBJ2-3 | TRBV4-2 | CASSQAVRRGGVDTQYF
14 | TRBJ2-7 | TRBV15 | CATSRLVSSYEQYF
18 | TRBJ1-1 | TRBV7-8 | CASSLVGGTGVLNTEAFF
16 | TRBJ2-7 | TRBV6-1 | CASRTSASLTVYEQYF
17 | TRBJ1-6 | TRBV5-5 | CASSLGVTATYNSPLHF